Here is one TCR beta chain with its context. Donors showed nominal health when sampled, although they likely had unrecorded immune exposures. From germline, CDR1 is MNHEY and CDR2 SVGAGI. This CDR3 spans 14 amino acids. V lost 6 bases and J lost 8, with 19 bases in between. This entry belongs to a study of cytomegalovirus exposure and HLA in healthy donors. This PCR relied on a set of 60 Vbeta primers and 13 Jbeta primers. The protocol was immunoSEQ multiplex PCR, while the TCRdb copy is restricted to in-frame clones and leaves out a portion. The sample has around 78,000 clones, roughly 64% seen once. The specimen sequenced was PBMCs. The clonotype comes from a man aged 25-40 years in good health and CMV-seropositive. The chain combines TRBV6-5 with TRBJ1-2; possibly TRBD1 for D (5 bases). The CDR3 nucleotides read TGTGCCAGCAGCACCAGGGTAGATGTACGCGGCTACACCTTC. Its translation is CASSTRVDVRGYTF.